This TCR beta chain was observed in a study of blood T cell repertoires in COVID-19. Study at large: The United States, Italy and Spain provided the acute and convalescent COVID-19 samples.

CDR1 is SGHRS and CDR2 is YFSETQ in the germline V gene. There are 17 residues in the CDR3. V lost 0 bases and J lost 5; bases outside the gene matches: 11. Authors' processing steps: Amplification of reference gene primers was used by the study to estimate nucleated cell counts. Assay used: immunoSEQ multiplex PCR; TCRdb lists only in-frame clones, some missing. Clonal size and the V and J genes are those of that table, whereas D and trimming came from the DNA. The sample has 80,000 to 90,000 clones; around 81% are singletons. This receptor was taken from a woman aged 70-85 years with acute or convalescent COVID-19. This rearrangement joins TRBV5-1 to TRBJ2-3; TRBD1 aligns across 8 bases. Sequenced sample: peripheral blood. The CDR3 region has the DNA TGCGCCAGCAGCTTGGTTGGGACAGGCACCCTCGGAGATACGCAGTATTTT. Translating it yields CASSLVGTGTLGDTQYF.